The 15 T cell receptor beta chains listed next were all sequenced from one sample in a study of blood T cell repertoires in COVID-19. Libraries were prepared by immunoSEQ multiplex PCR; TCRdb keeps only in-frame clonotypes and omits some of them. The sample has 200,000 to 250,000 clones; roughly four fifths are singletons. The sample taken for sequencing was peripheral blood. The receptors stem from a woman in her thirties or forties with acute or convalescent COVID-19.

This sequence joins TRBV5-8 and TRBJ1-5; D is unclear. V dropped 7 bases and J dropped 0 bases, with 20 bases sitting between them. This CDR3 region has 17 residues. The germline CDR1 and CDR2 sequences are SGHTS and YDEGEE. CDR3 protein: CASYRGTKKYSNQPQHF. CDR3 sequence (DNA): TGTGCCAGCTACCGCGGAACTAAGAAATATAGCAATCAGCCCCAGCATTTT.

The V and J genes are TRBV5-6 and TRBJ1-2; tentatively, D is TRBD1 (6 bases). CDR3 length: 16 amino acids. The V and J ends lost 3 bases and 2 bases respectively, with 17 bases between them. Germline V lookup: CDR1 SGHDT, CDR2 YYEEEE. CDR3 residues: CASSWSRGSRNYGYTF. The DNA for the CDR3 is TGTGCCAGCAGCTGGAGCAGGGGATCGAGGAACTATGGCTACACCTTC.

This clone was detected only a few times. The chain is built from TRBV5-1 and TRBJ2-3; TRBD2 aligns across 13 bases. This CDR3 comprises 18 residues. The V gene end was trimmed by 2 bases and the J gene end by 7 bases; junction bases not matched to a gene: 13. Germline V gene sequence: CDR1 SGHRS, CDR2 YFSETQ. CDR3 DNA: TGCGCCAGCAGCTTTCCTCGGACTAGCGGGGGAGAAGGGAATACGCAGTATTTT. Protein: CASSFPRTSGGEGNTQYF.

The chain uses TRBV6-5 and TRBJ1-3; D uncertain. The germline CDR1 and CDR2 sequences are MNHEY and SVGAGI. The CDR3 is made up of 14 amino acids. V dropped 9 bases and J dropped 0 bases, with 12 bases sitting between them. Written as DNA, the CDR3 is TGTGCCAGTCAGGTACCCACCTCTGGAAACACCATATATTTT. It yields the protein CASQVPTSGNTIYF.

Turning to this clone: In the same sample, other DNA sequences code for this CDR3. The chain combines TRBV18 with TRBJ1-1, with D hard to call. CDR1 and CDR2 (germline): KGHSH, LQKENI. Trimming took 3 bases from V and 0 from J, leaving 8 bases between them. The CDR3 covers 14 residues. The CDR3: CASSPGSMNTEAFF. The CDR3 coding sequence is TGTGCCAGCTCACCGGGCAGCATGAACACTGAAGCTTTCTTT. Using reference TRBV18 and TRBJ1-1 for the parts outside the CDR3, the full variable domain is NAGVMQNPRHLVRRRGQEARLRCSPMKGHSHVYWYRQLPEEGLKFMVYLQKENIIDESGMPKERFSAEFPKEGPSILRIQQVVRGDSAAYFCASSPGSMNTEAFFGQGTRLTVV.

The chain couples TRBV19 to TRBJ2-7; possibly TRBD2 for D (6 bases). The V end was cut by 4 bases, the J end by 5 bases, with 9 bases between. Germline V gene lookup returns CDR1 LNHDA and CDR2 SQIVND (reference sequence). This CDR3 comprises 12 residues. The CDR3 is CASSRWGDEQYF. CDR3 DNA sequence: TGTGCCAGTAGTAGGTGGGGGGACGAGCAGTACTTC. Supplemented by reference TRBV19 and TRBJ2-7, the full variable domain reads DGGITQSPKYLFRKEGQNVTLSCEQNLNHDAMYWYRQDPGQGLRLIYYSQIVNDFQKGDIAEGYSVSREKKESFPLTVTSAQKNPTAFYLCASSRWGDEQYFGPGTRLTVT.

The chain recombines TRBV9 with TRBJ1-1; D not resolved. The V end was cut by 4 bases, the J end by 2 bases, with 12 bases between. This CDR3 contains 14 residues. CDR1 SGDLS and CDR2 YYNGEE come from the germline V gene. CDR3 region: CASSTSTDNTEAFF. The CDR3 bases are TGTGCCAGCAGCACTTCGACTGACAACACTGAAGCTTTCTTT.

In its sample, this clone was seen a few times. The chain joins TRBV5-6 to TRBJ1-2; 8 positions agree with TRBD1. After removal of 0 bases from V and 8 bases from J, the junction contained 9 bases not matched to a gene. The CDR3 covers 15 residues. Germline values: CDR1 SGHDT, CDR2 YYEEEE. The CDR3 nucleotides read TGTGCCAGCAGCTTGGTAGACAGGGGAAGATGGGGCTACACCTTC. Amino acid sequence: CASSLVDRGRWGYTF.

The rearrangement links TRBV3-1 (or the pseudogene TRBV3-2) to TRBJ2-3, with 14 nucleotides matching TRBD2. Germline values: CDR1 LGHDT, CDR2 YNNKEL (reference sequence). V dropped 4 bases and J dropped 1; count of bases not matched to a gene: 13. The CDR3 consists of 20 residues. The CDR3 loop reads CASSPLGLAGEGRGTDTQYF. The CDR3, as DNA: TGTGCCAGCAGCCCCCTGGGACTAGCGGGGGAGGGGCGTGGCACAGATACGCAGTATTTT.

In this sample, this clone turned up a few times. The chain links TRBV5-5 to TRBJ2-2; tentatively, D is TRBD2 (6 bases). V was pared by 0 bases and J by 3 bases, with 12 bases between. Germline V gene sequence: CDR1 SGHKS, CDR2 YYEKEE (reference sequence). CDR3 length equals 16 residues. The CDR3 sequence: CASSLVGGADTGELFF. The CDR3 region has the DNA TGTGCCAGCAGCTTGGTGGGCGGGGCGGACACCGGGGAGCTGTTTTTT.

The chain joins TRBV24-1 to TRBJ2-1, with D perhaps matching TRBD2 (5 bases). The CDR3 sequence is 18 residues long. Per germline, CDR1 KGHDR and CDR2 SFDVKD. V lost 2 bases, J lost 1 base, and 17 bases lay in between. As DNA, the CDR3 is TGTGCCACCAGTGATTCCCCCCGGGGTGGGAGTTCCTACAATGAGCAGTTCTTC. Translated: CATSDSPRGGSSYNEQFF.

The chain recombines TRBV23-1 with TRBJ2-1; D perhaps matches TRBD1 (5 bases). TRBV23-1 is an ORF for which the function is uncertain. Trimming stripped 3 bases from V and 13 bases from J, with 22 bases between. This CDR3 has 15 residues. The CDR3 DNA follows: TGCGCCAGCAGTCACATGGGGCGTCTTGCCCCGCGACAGTTCTTC. Translating gives CASSHMGRLAPRQFF.

This rearrangement joins TRBV5-1 to TRBJ1-1, with D possibly TRBD1 on 6 matching bases. Germline CDR1 reads SGHRS; CDR2 reads YFSETQ. Trimming cost V 4 bases and J 6 bases, with 7 bases left between them. CDR3 length equals 11 residues. This chain's CDR3 is CASSEGAEAFF. DNA of the CDR3: TGCGCCAGCAGCGAGGGGGCTGAAGCTTTCTTT.

Points on this clone: Germline and junction disagree at one end, which may indicate a read error. The chain is built from TRBV3-1 (or the pseudogene TRBV3-2) and TRBJ2-7; 7 bases are shared with TRBD1. Germline V gene data show CDR1 as LGHDT and CDR2 as YNNKEL (reference sequence). The CDR3 extends over 18 amino acids. The CDR3 sequence: CASSQGRRRGQSSDEQYF. The CDR3 nucleotides are TGTGCCAGCAGCCAAGGTAGGCGTAGGGGACAGTCCTCCGACGAGCAGTACTTC.

In its sample, this clone was seen a few times. V is TRBV5-5 and J is TRBJ2-7, with D possibly matching TRBD2 (7 bases). Trimming pared 2 bases from V and 0 bases from J, leaving 12 bases between. This CDR3 is 15 amino acids long. CDR1 and CDR2 (germline): SGHKS, YYEKEE (reference sequence). The CDR3 loop reads CASSFGGGSSYEQYF. The CDR3, as DNA: TGTGCCAGCAGCTTTGGGGGCGGGAGCTCCTACGAGCAGTACTTC.